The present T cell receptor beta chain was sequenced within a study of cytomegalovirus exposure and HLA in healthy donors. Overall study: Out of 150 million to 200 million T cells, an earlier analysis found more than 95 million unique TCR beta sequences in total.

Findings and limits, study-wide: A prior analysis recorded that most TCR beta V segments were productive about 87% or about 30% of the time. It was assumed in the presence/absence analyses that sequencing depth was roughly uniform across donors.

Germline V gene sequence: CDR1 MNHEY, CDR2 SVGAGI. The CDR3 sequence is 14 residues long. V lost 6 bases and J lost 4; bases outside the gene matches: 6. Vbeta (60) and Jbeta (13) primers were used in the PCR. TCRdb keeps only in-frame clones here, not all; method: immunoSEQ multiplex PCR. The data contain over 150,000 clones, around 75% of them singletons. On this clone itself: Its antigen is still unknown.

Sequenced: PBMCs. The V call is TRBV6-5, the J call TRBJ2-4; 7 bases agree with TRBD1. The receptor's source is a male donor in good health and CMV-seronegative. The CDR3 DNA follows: TGTGCCAGCAGGCCCGGGACAGCTAAAAACATTCAGTACTTC. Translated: CASRPGTAKNIQYF.